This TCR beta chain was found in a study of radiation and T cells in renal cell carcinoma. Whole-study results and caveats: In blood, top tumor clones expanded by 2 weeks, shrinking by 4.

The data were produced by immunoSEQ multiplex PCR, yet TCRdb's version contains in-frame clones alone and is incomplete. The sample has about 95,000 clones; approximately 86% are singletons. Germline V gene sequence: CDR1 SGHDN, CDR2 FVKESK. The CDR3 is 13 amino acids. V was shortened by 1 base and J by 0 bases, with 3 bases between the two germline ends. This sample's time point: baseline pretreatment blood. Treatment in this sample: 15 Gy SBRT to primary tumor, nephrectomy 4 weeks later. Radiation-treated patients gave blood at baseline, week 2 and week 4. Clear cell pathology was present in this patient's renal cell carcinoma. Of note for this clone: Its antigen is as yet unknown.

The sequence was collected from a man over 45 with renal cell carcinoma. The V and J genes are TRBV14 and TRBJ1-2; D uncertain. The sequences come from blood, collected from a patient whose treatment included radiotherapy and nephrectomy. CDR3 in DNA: TGTGCCAGCAGCCAAGGGACTAACTATGGCTACACCTTC. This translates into CASSQGTNYGYTF.